Below, 31 T cell receptor beta chains from the same sample are listed, as sequenced in a study of T cell responses to AZD1222 COVID-19 vaccine. Measured with immunoSEQ multiplex PCR; TCRdb has only the in-frame clones, and not every one. The sample has 100,000 to 150,000 clones, around 90% seen once; the top ten hold under 7%. This specimen was peripheral blood, taken on day 0 of AZD1222 vaccination. These receptors were obtained from an adult in good health.

In this sample, this clone turned up once. The V gene is TRBV19, the J gene TRBJ1-1; D possibly corresponds to TRBD1 (5 bases). The germline CDR1 and CDR2 sequences are LNHDA and SQIVND (reference sequence). V was pared by 6 bases and J by 7 bases, with 15 bases between. The CDR3 is 13 amino acids. CDR3 sequence: CASRNRQTFEAFF. The DNA of the CDR3 is TGTGCCAGTAGAAACCGACAGACTTTTGAAGCTTTCTTT.

This clone was recorded only once. The chain combines TRBV11-2 with TRBJ2-3; 7 positions match TRBD1. Germline V gene sequence: CDR1 SGHAT, CDR2 FQNNGV. This CDR3 is built from 13 residues. V was clipped by 3 bases and J by 6 bases; unmatched bases: 3. In nucleotides, the CDR3 is TGTGCCAGCAGCTTTCGACAGGGCGATACGCAGTATTTT. It yields the protein CASSFRQGDTQYF.

This clone was counted between two and nine times. The CDR3, as DNA: TGCGCCAGCAGCTTAATAGCGGGCATCTCCTACGAGCAGTACTTC. Its protein product is CASSLIAGISYEQYF. This chain links TRBV5-1 with TRBJ2-7, with 7 bases that match TRBD2. J gave up 0 bases and V 2 bases, and 5 bases lay outside the gene matches. Germline V gives CDR1 SGHRS, CDR2 YFSETQ. CDR3 length equals 15 residues. The whole variable domain, filled in from reference TRBV5-1 and TRBJ2-7, reads KAGVTQTPRYLIKTRGQQVTLSCSPISGHRSVSWYQQTPGQGLQFLFEYFSETQRNKGNFPGRFSGRQFSNSRSEMNVSTLELGDSALYLCASSLIAGISYEQYFGPGTRLTVT.

This chain joins TRBV27 and TRBJ2-2; 9 positions agree with TRBD2. The germline V gene has CDR1 MNHEY and CDR2 SMNVEV (reference sequence). The ends lost 5 bases at V and 8 bases at J; junction bases unmatched: 0. The CDR3 loop spans 12 amino acids. This CDR3 is CASSLAGGELFF. As DNA, the CDR3 is TGTGCCAGCAGTCTAGCGGGAGGGGAGCTGTTTTTT.

The rearrangement joins TRBV18 to TRBJ2-3, with 10 bases fitting TRBD1. The V segment lost 3 bases and the J segment 3 bases; nucleotides outside the gene matches: 12. The CDR3 loop spans 18 amino acids. CDR1 and CDR2 (germline): KGHSH, LQKENI. In DNA form, the CDR3 reads TGTGCCAGCTCACCCTACGAGGGGACAGGGGTAGGAACAGATACGCAGTATTTT. This sequence encodes CASSPYEGTGVGTDTQYF.

The count of this clone is one. The rearrangement links TRBV5-1 to TRBJ2-3, with TRBD2 as a possible D gene (6 bases). The CDR3 contains 15 residues. The germline V gene encodes CDR1 SGHRS and CDR2 YFSETQ. Trimming pared 1 base from V and 0 bases from J, leaving 9 bases between. CDR3 region: CASSLRGSSTDTQYF. CDR3 nucleotide sequence: TGCGCCAGCAGCTTGCGGGGGAGTAGCACAGATACGCAGTATTTT.

This sequence joins TRBV28 and TRBJ1-5; D remains unclear. V was shortened by 7 bases and J by 7 bases, with 14 bases between the two germline ends. Germline CDR1 is MDHEN and CDR2 is SYDVKM. The CDR3 is 13 residues long. The CDR3 here is CASKGGVGQPQHF. In DNA form, the CDR3 reads TGTGCCAGCAAGGGCGGGGTTGGCCAGCCCCAGCATTTT.

V usage is TRBV5-1 and J usage is TRBJ2-1, with a possible D match to TRBD2 (6 bases). The ends were cut back, 1 base at V and 3 bases at J, with 11 bases in the middle. This CDR3 comprises 15 residues. The germline gives CDR1 SGHRS, CDR2 YFSETQ. CDR3: CASSLQAGDYNEQFF. For the CDR3, the DNA is TGCGCCAGCAGCTTGCAAGCGGGTGACTACAATGAGCAGTTCTTC. The entire variable domain, with the rest obtained from reference TRBV5-1 and TRBJ2-1, is as follows: KAGVTQTPRYLIKTRGQQVTLSCSPISGHRSVSWYQQTPGQGLQFLFEYFSETQRNKGNFPGRFSGRQFSNSRSEMNVSTLELGDSALYLCASSLQAGDYNEQFFGPGTRLTVL.

The chain recombines TRBV7-9 with TRBJ2-3, with D hard to call. Looked up from germline, CDR1 is SEHNR and CDR2 is FQNEAQ (reference sequence). V was pared by 5 bases and J by 2 bases, with 5 bases between. The CDR3 sequence is 12 residues long. CDR3 sequence reads: CASSPTTDTQYF. CDR3 coding DNA: TGTGCCAGCAGCCCGACCACAGATACGCAGTATTTT.

The chain employs TRBV4-1 and TRBJ1-6; D uncertain. Trimming took off 4 bases at V and 8 bases at J, with 12 bases between the two ends. Looked up from germline, CDR1 is MGHRA and CDR2 is YSYEKL. The CDR3 is made up of 14 amino acids. The CDR3 coding sequence is TGCGCCAGCAGCCTAGGACGTTTGGATTCACCCCTCCACTTT. This sequence encodes CASSLGRLDSPLHF.

The chain uses TRBV4-3 and TRBJ1-4; TRBD1 is a possible D gene (6 bases). The germline CDR1 and CDR2 sequences are LGHNA and YSLEER. The CDR3 runs to 16 residues. V dropped 8 bases and J dropped 0 bases, with 16 bases sitting between them. CDR3 residues: CASSRGHLATNEKLFF. The CDR3 bases are TGCGCCAGCTCTCGGGGGCACCTTGCAACTAATGAAAAACTGTTTTTT.

A single count supports this clone. The V and J genes are TRBV19 and TRBJ1-2; no firm D call. From germline, CDR1 is LNHDA and CDR2 SQIVND (reference sequence). V was shortened by 5 bases and J by 8 bases, with 6 bases between the two germline ends. This CDR3 spans 10 amino acids. CDR3 residues: CASSRGGYTF. The CDR3 DNA follows: TGTGCCAGTAGTCGAGGAGGCTACACCTTC.

A single count supports this clone. The chain links TRBV23-1 to TRBJ2-7; D is uncertain. TRBV23-1 counts as an open reading frame of uncertain function. The CDR3 is 17 amino acids. Deletions cut 0 bases from V and 2 bases from J, with 17 bases between. The DNA for the CDR3 is TGCGCCAGCAGTCAATCGCGTCGGTCAGGTCGGGCCTACGAGCAGTACTTC. This encodes CASSQSRRSGRAYEQYF.

The rearrangement links TRBV5-1 to TRBJ2-1; D not certain. V lost 0 bases to trimming and J lost 10 bases, with 8 bases between them. CDR1 and CDR2 from the germline V gene are SGHRS and YFSETQ. The CDR3 spans 12 residues. CDR3 nucleotides: TGCGCCAGCAGCTTGGCCCGCGCCGAGCAGTTCTTC. It codes for CASSLARAEQFF.

The rearrangement joins TRBV27 to TRBJ2-2; possibly TRBD1 or TRBD2 for D (5 bases each). With 2 bases removed from V and 8 bases from J, the gap between germline ends came to 21 bases. Germline V lookup: CDR1 MNHEY, CDR2 SMNVEV (reference sequence). CDR3 size: 17 residues. CDR3 sequence reads: CASSLLGGPGAEGELFF. Written as DNA, the CDR3 is TGTGCCAGCAGTTTACTTGGTGGCCCCGGGGCAGAAGGGGAGCTGTTTTTT.

This chain uses TRBV10-3 with TRBJ2-7; 7 bases are a match to TRBD1. The CDR3 loop spans 13 amino acids. J lost 2 bases, V lost 10 bases, and 8 bases had no gene match. CDR1 ENHRY and CDR2 SYGVKD come from the germline V gene. The CDR3 is CATVRGQTYEQYF. The CDR3 DNA reads TGTGCCACCGTAAGGGGACAGACCTACGAGCAGTACTTC.

V is TRBV6-5 and J is TRBJ2-5, with D possibly matching TRBD2 (5 bases). The CDR3 extends over 13 amino acids. Trimming cost V 6 bases and J 5 bases, with 13 bases left between them. Germline lookup yields CDR1 MNHEY and CDR2 SVGAGI. The CDR3 loop reads CASSPGMGETQYF. The CDR3 DNA sequence: TGTGCCAGCAGCCCGGGGATGGGGGAGACCCAGTACTTC.

The chain employs TRBV5-1 and TRBJ1-4; the D gene is possibly TRBD1 (6 bases). This CDR3 has 16 amino acids. Germline assignment: CDR1 SGHRS and CDR2 YFSETQ. With 3 bases removed from V and 2 bases from J, the gap between germline ends came to 14 bases. This CDR3 reads CASSSSLGGTNEKLFF. In DNA, the CDR3 is TGCGCCAGCAGCTCTTCTTTGGGGGGCACTAATGAAAAACTGTTTTTT.

The chain employs TRBV6-5 and TRBJ2-1; tentatively, D is TRBD1 (6 bases). CDR1 and CDR2 (germline): MNHEY, SVGAGI. CDR3 length: 12 amino acids. The V and J ends lost 6 bases and 7 bases respectively, with 10 bases between them. The CDR3 loop reads CASSLRGNEQFF. In nucleotides, the CDR3 is TGTGCCAGCAGCCTCAGGGGTAATGAGCAGTTCTTC.

This chain joins TRBV6-1 and TRBJ1-1; 10 bases line up with TRBD1. The CDR3 has 14 amino acids. Germline V gene sequence: CDR1 MNHNS, CDR2 SASEGT. V lost 3 bases and J lost 4; bases outside the gene matches: 2. The CDR3 nucleotides are TGTGCCAGCAGTGACAGGACAGGGGGCACTGAAGCTTTCTTT. This sequence encodes CASSDRTGGTEAFF.

DNA for the CDR3: TGTGCCAGCAGCGTAGGAGGGGGAGGTGAAAAACTGTTTTTT. Protein product: CASSVGGGGEKLFF. This rearrangement joins TRBV9 to TRBJ1-4; D perhaps matches TRBD1 (6 bases). V lost 0 bases, J lost 7 bases, and 10 bases lay in between. Germline V lookup: CDR1 SGDLS, CDR2 YYNGEE. The CDR3 consists of 14 residues. The full variable domain, with the rest looked up from reference TRBV9 and TRBJ1-4, is DSGVTQTPKHLITATGQRVTLRCSPRSGDLSVYWYQQSLDQGLQFLIQYYNGEERAKGNILERFSAQQFPDLHSELNLSSLELGDSALYFCASSVGGGGEKLFFGSGTQLSVL.

This clone was found a few times. The rearrangement uses TRBV6-2 or TRBV6-3 and TRBJ1-5; 7 bases map to TRBD1. V lost 6 bases, J lost 6 bases, and 8 bases stayed unmatched. The CDR3 runs 14 residues. Germline V gene sequence: CDR1 MNHEY, CDR2 SVGEGT. The CDR3: CASSPGTEVQPQHF. The DNA for the CDR3 is TGTGCCAGCAGCCCCGGGACAGAGGTTCAGCCCCAGCATTTT.

V and J are TRBV20-1 and TRBJ1-2; 9 positions match TRBD1. Germline V gene sequence: CDR1 DFQATT, CDR2 SNEGSKA (reference sequence). The CDR3 has 11 amino acids. V was pared by 6 bases and J by 8 bases, with 4 bases of the junction left unmatched. CDR3 sequence reads: CSAGQGLGYTF. Here the CDR3 DNA reads TGCAGTGCCGGACAGGGGTTGGGCTACACCTTC.

The chain carries TRBV6-5 and TRBJ1-1, with D perhaps TRBD1 (5 bases). The V end was cut by 5 bases, the J end by 1 base, with 14 bases between. Germline CDR1 reads MNHEY; CDR2 reads SVGAGI. The CDR3 contains 15 residues. CDR3 coding DNA: TGTGCCAGCAGTCACCTTGGGGGGACGAACACTGAAGCTTTCTTT. This sequence encodes CASSHLGGTNTEAFF.

A remark on this clone: Other DNA sequences from this sample encode an identical CDR3 as well. The chain is built from TRBV5-1 and TRBJ1-5; D is perhaps TRBD1 (5 bases). This CDR3 comprises 14 residues. Per the germline V gene, CDR1 is SGHRS and CDR2 is YFSETQ. V lost 0 bases, J lost 2 bases, and 6 bases lay in between. CDR3 nucleotides: TGCGCCAGCAGCTTGGTAGGGGGCAATCAGCCCCAGCATTTT. Residues: CASSLVGGNQPQHF.

This clone was counted between two and nine times. The chain has TRBV6-2 or TRBV6-3 and TRBJ1-6; the D gene is possibly TRBD1 (5 bases). Trimming shortened V by 6 bases and J by 10 bases, and 16 bases separated the two germline ends. Germline lookup yields CDR1 MNHEY and CDR2 SVGEGT. The CDR3 loop spans 14 amino acids. In DNA, the CDR3 is TGTGCCAGCAGCCCGACAGAGGAAGGGTCACCCCTCCACTTT. The encoded protein is CASSPTEEGSPLHF.

The chain joins TRBV12-3 or TRBV12-4 to TRBJ1-2; D call uncertain. There are 12 residues in the CDR3. V was shortened by 10 bases and J by 4 bases, with 13 bases between the two germline ends. Written as DNA, the CDR3 is TGTGCCACTTGGGCCGGACCCTATGGCTACACCTTC. Its translation is CATWAGPYGYTF.

This clone was seen only a few times. The rearrangement uses TRBV4-2 and TRBJ1-6; 7 bases map to TRBD1. This CDR3 contains 18 residues. From germline, CDR1 is LGHNA and CDR2 YNFKEQ. The ends lost 0 bases at V and 0 bases at J; junction bases unmatched: 5. Here the CDR3 reads CASSQEGRDSSYNSPLHF. CDR3 nucleotide sequence: TGTGCCAGCAGCCAAGAAGGAAGGGACAGCTCCTATAATTCACCCCTCCACTTT.

For the CDR3, the DNA is TGTGCCAGCAGCCGGACGGGGATGAACACTGAAGCTTTCTTT. Protein: CASSRTGMNTEAFF. V and J are TRBV2 and TRBJ1-1, with D uncertain. Trimming removed 6 bases from V and 0 bases from J, with 11 bases in between. CDR3 size: 14 residues. Germline CDR1 is SNHLY and CDR2 is FYNNEI.

J is TRBJ2-7 and V is TRBV11-2; D gene uncertain. Germline V lookup: CDR1 SGHAT, CDR2 FQNNGV. The CDR3 runs to 15 residues. V was pared by 5 bases and J by 0 bases, with 14 bases between. DNA of the CDR3: TGTGCCAGCAGCCCTACCGGGTCCAGCTCCTACGAGCAGTACTTC. Its protein is CASSPTGSSSYEQYF.

This rearrangement joins TRBV19 to TRBJ1-1; 10 nucleotides agree with TRBD1. Germline V lookup: CDR1 LNHDA, CDR2 SQIVND (reference sequence). CDR3 size: 15 residues. Trimming took 4 bases from V and 5 from J; bases not matched to a gene: 7. In DNA, the CDR3 is TGTGCCAGTAGTAATCGACAGGGGGCGAGGACTGAAGCTTTCTTT. It is translated as CASSNRQGARTEAFF.